A single sample is the source of the 15 T cell receptor beta chains below, sequenced in a study of T cell responses to AZD1222 COVID-19 vaccine. Profiling relied on immunoSEQ multiplex PCR, and the TCRdb table lists in-frame clones only, not all of them. The profile shows 100,000 to 150,000 clones, around 88% of them singletons. The sample in question was peripheral blood, obtained on day 0 of MenACWY control vaccination. Receptors were obtained from an adult in good health.

The chain employs TRBV6-6 and TRBJ1-6; TRBD1 aligns across 8 bases. V dropped 8 bases and J dropped 10; count of bases not matched to a gene: 13. Germline V gene sequence: CDR1 MNHNY, CDR2 SVGAGI (reference sequence). This CDR3 has 15 amino acids. In DNA, the CDR3 is TGTGCCAGCCTCCCCCAGGGGACAGGCGGGTCACCCCTCCACTTT. It yields the protein CASLPQGTGGSPLHF.

The rearrangement uses TRBV18 and TRBJ1-5; unclear D gene. Trimming took off 3 bases at V and 0 bases at J, with 9 bases between the two ends. Germline values: CDR1 KGHSH, CDR2 LQKENI. There are 15 residues in the CDR3. The CDR3 loop is CASSPNPGSNQPQHF. The CDR3 DNA reads TGTGCCAGCTCACCGAATCCTGGTAGCAATCAGCCCCAGCATTTT.

The chain recombines TRBV5-1 with TRBJ2-1; 7 bases fit TRBD2. The V and J ends lost 3 bases and 3 bases, in that order; junction bases with no gene match: 6. CDR3 size: 15 residues. The germline gives CDR1 SGHRS, CDR2 YFSETQ. The CDR3 region has the DNA TGCGCCAGCAGCTCAGCCGGGACTATCTACAATGAGCAGTTCTTC. Translation gives CASSSAGTIYNEQFF. Full variable domain (missing parts from reference TRBV5-1 and TRBJ2-1): KAGVTQTPRYLIKTRGQQVTLSCSPISGHRSVSWYQQTPGQGLQFLFEYFSETQRNKGNFPGRFSGRQFSNSRSEMNVSTLELGDSALYLCASSSAGTIYNEQFFGPGTRLTVL.

The chain uses TRBV6-5 and TRBJ1-1; 8 nucleotides line up with TRBD1. Germline V CDR1 and CDR2: MNHEY, SVGAGI. This CDR3 region has 14 residues. Trimming cost V 5 bases and J 4 bases; bases outside gene matches: 6. For the CDR3, the DNA is TGTGCCAGCAGTACCTGGGACAGGCCCACTGAAGCTTTCTTT. It encodes CASSTWDRPTEAFF.

The V and J genes are TRBV15 and TRBJ2-1; possibly TRBD2 for D (6 bases). Germline V gene sequence: CDR1 LNHNV, CDR2 YYDKDF (reference sequence). The CDR3 is 17 residues long. V lost 0 bases and J 1 base, leaving 13 bases between the germline ends. The CDR3 is CATSRERAGTSYNEQFF. The CDR3, as DNA: TGTGCCACCAGCAGAGAGCGGGCGGGAACGTCCTACAATGAGCAGTTCTTC.

The chain employs TRBV24-1 and TRBJ2-2; 7 nucleotides agree with TRBD1. Germline V gene lookup returns CDR1 KGHDR and CDR2 SFDVKD. The ends lost 3 bases at V and 2 bases at J; junction bases unmatched: 8. The length of the CDR3 is 17 residues. The CDR3 protein is CATSDPLKGANTGELFF. The CDR3 DNA is TGTGCCACCAGTGATCCCCTAAAGGGGGCTAACACCGGGGAGCTGTTTTTT.

This clone has only a few counts. The gene calls are TRBV5-4 and TRBJ1-1; D gene ambiguous. Trimming pared 3 bases from V and 5 bases from J, leaving 14 bases between. The germline V gene has CDR1 SGHNT and CDR2 YYREEE (reference sequence). CDR3 length: 14 residues. CDR3 nucleotide sequence: TGTGCCAGCAGCTCCCCCCCACCCAGGACTGAAGCTTTCTTT. It yields the protein CASSSPPPRTEAFF.

As regards this clone: Other DNA sequences in this specimen translate into the identical CDR3. The chain uses TRBV12-3 or TRBV12-4 and TRBJ1-3; D is unresolved. The V end lost 6 bases, the J end lost 4 bases, and 7 bases lay between the germline ends. CDR3 length: 12 residues. The DNA of the CDR3 is TGTGCCAGCAGCCTCCGGGGAAACACCATATATTTT. Amino acid sequence: CASSLRGNTIYF.

The chain links TRBV27 to TRBJ2-1, with TRBD2 matching 7 bases. The CDR3 is 16 residues long. CDR1 is MNHEY and CDR2 is SMNVEV in the germline V gene (reference sequence). The J segment lost 2 bases and the V segment lost 4 bases, leaving 8 bases of the junction unmatched. The CDR3 region is CASSSSSGKAYNEQFF. CDR3 nucleotides: TGTGCCAGCAGTTCCTCTAGCGGAAAGGCCTACAATGAGCAGTTCTTC.

The rearrangement links TRBV19 to TRBJ2-1, with 10 bases that match TRBD2. V shed 1 base, J shed 3 bases, and the junction held 6 bases outside the gene matches. The CDR3 runs 17 residues. Germline loops: CDR1 LNHDA, CDR2 SQIVND (reference sequence). The CDR3 nucleotides read TGTGCCAGTAGTATAGTATGGGCTAGCGGGAGCTACAATGAGCAGTTCTTC. It encodes CASSIVWASGSYNEQFF.

The chain has TRBV7-9 and TRBJ2-3, with TRBD2 as a possible D gene (7 bases). This CDR3 has 17 residues. V was shortened by 1 base and J by 4 bases, with 18 bases between the two germline ends. Germline CDR1 SEHNR, CDR2 FQNEAQ (reference sequence). The CDR3 DNA follows: TGTGCCAGCAGCTTAGGGGACAAAGGACTAGGGGCAGATACGCAGTATTTT. Translating it yields CASSLGDKGLGADTQYF.

This chain connects TRBV5-1 to TRBJ2-1; TRBD2 matches at 11 bases. There are 15 residues in the CDR3. V shed 4 bases, J shed 5 bases, and the junction held 5 bases outside the gene matches. CDR1 SGHRS and CDR2 YFSETQ come from the germline V gene. CDR3 region: CASSPTSGIHNEQFF. For the CDR3, the DNA is TGCGCCAGCAGCCCGACTAGCGGGATACACAATGAGCAGTTCTTC.

This chain uses TRBV30 with TRBJ1-3; 7 bases agree with TRBD1. V lost 4 bases and J lost 4; bases outside the gene matches: 13. The CDR3 has 16 amino acids. Germline V CDR1 and CDR2: GTSNPN, SVGIG (reference sequence). The CDR3, as DNA: TGTGCCTGGAACCCCCTTAGTGACAGGGAGGGAAACACCATATATTTT. This gives the protein CAWNPLSDREGNTIYF.

The chain couples TRBV4-3 to TRBJ2-3; possible D gene TRBD2, 5 bases. The germline V and J ends were trimmed by 3 bases and 5 bases, with 12 bases remaining between them. The CDR3 extends over 14 amino acids. Germline CDR1 and CDR2: LGHNA and YSLEER. CDR3 region: CASSQLPAGDTQYF. The CDR3 DNA follows: TGCGCCAGCAGCCAGCTCCCGGCGGGAGATACGCAGTATTTT.

The rearrangement links TRBV5-1 to TRBJ2-1; 12 bases are shared with TRBD2. The CDR3 loop spans 17 amino acids. The germline V gene has CDR1 SGHRS and CDR2 YFSETQ. V lost 0 bases and J lost 0; bases outside the gene matches: 1. The CDR3 sequence is CASSLETSGSSYNEQFF. The CDR3 DNA sequence: TGCGCCAGCAGCTTGGAGACTAGCGGGAGCTCCTACAATGAGCAGTTCTTC.